This T cell receptor beta chain was captured by sequencing in a study of Tregs in tolerant kidney transplant recipients. Produced via immunoSEQ multiplex PCR; TCRdb's table is partial and in-frame only. The table lists some 110,000 clones, around 94% of them singletons. This clone was detected a few times. With V trimmed by 1 base and J by 0 bases, 15 bases remained unmatched. CDR1 is SGHNT and CDR2 is YENEEA in the germline V gene. CDR3 size: 20 residues. The chain couples TRBV11-3 to TRBJ2-1; TRBD2 aligns across 7 bases. The sequencing sample was made of CD4+ T cells from blood. The clonotype was recovered from a human donor in good health. The CDR3 loop is CASSLGSGTTGPGSYNEQFF. The CDR3 region has the DNA TGTGCCAGCAGCTTAGGTTCCGGGACTACGGGTCCGGGCTCCTACAATGAGCAGTTCTTC. The variable domain in full, completed from reference TRBV11-3 and TRBJ2-1, reads EAGVVQSPRYKIIEKKQPVAFWCNPISGHNTLYWYLQNLGQGPELLIRYENEEAVDDSQLPKDRFSAERLKGVDSTLKIQPAELGDSAVYLCASSLGSGTTGPGSYNEQFFGPGTRLTVL.